This entry lists 30 T cell receptor beta chains sequenced from one sample in a study of beta chain features in type 1 diabetes. Expressed TCRB transcripts were sequenced because the isolated RNA had all been reverse transcribed beforehand. Measured with immunoSEQ multiplex PCR; TCRdb has only the in-frame clones, and not every one. The sample holds 150,000 to 190,000 clones, around 8% seen once. The sample was central memory CD4+ T cells from blood. These receptors came from a man between 18 and 35 years old in good health.

The rearrangement joins TRBV11-2 to TRBJ2-3, with TRBD1 identical over 7 bases. Germline CDR1 and CDR2: SGHAT and FQNNGV. V lost 4 bases, J lost 6 bases, and 10 bases stayed unmatched. The CDR3 contains 15 residues. CDR3 nucleotide sequence: TGTGCCAGCAGCTACGGACAGGCGACAGGCGATACGCAGTATTTT. It is translated as CASSYGQATGDTQYF.

This clone appeared a few times. CDR3 sequence (DNA): TGTGCCAGCAGCTTGAGTGGCAGGGGTCGACAGGTGGTGTTTTTT. Protein product: CASSLSGRGRQVVFF. The chain is built from TRBV5-6 and TRBJ1-4; a possible D gene is TRBD1 (6 bases). This CDR3 is built from 15 residues. The germline gives CDR1 SGHDT, CDR2 YYEEEE. V gave up 1 base and J gave up 15 bases, with 22 bases separating them.

This chain joins TRBV6-1 and TRBJ2-3; 8 positions agree with TRBD2. The germline V gene encodes CDR1 MNHNS and CDR2 SASEGT. V dropped 5 bases and J dropped 1; count of bases not matched to a gene: 2. There are 14 residues in the CDR3. CDR3 in DNA: TGTGCCAGCAGTTTAGCGGGACGCACAGATACGCAGTATTTT. Its translation is CASSLAGRTDTQYF.

The V gene is TRBV5-1, the J gene TRBJ2-4; TRBD1 matches 8 bases. J gave up 4 bases and V 4 bases, and 7 bases lay outside the gene matches. This CDR3 is 15 amino acids long. Germline V gene data show CDR1 as SGHRS and CDR2 as YFSETQ. The CDR3 coding sequence is TGCGCCAGCAGCGTAACCGGGACAGGTAAAAACATTCAGTACTTC. Translating it yields CASSVTGTGKNIQYF.

The chain is built from TRBV13 and TRBJ2-7; D is possibly TRBD1 (5 bases). The V gene lost 5 bases and the J gene lost 2 bases, with 22 bases spanning the gap. Germline V CDR1 and CDR2: PRHDT, FYEKMQ (reference sequence). This CDR3 region has 17 residues. In nucleotides, the CDR3 is TGTGCCAGCAGCCGAGGTACAGGCGCGACCAATCCCTACGAGCAGTACTTC. The encoded protein is CASSRGTGATNPYEQYF.

This clone was detected ten times or more. CDR3 coding DNA: TGTGCCAGCAGCCCCGGGACAGGTTATAGCAATCAGCCCCAGCATTTT. Translation: CASSPGTGYSNQPQHF. The chain is built from TRBV7-9 and TRBJ1-5; 8 bases align to TRBD1. J gave up 0 bases and V 5 bases, and 6 bases lay outside the gene matches. Per germline, CDR1 SEHNR and CDR2 FQNEAQ (reference sequence). The CDR3 is 16 residues long.

The V call is TRBV5-6, the J call TRBJ2-2; 11 bases line up with TRBD1. The CDR3 extends over 15 amino acids. V dropped 8 bases and J dropped 1; count of bases not matched to a gene: 4. Per the germline V gene, CDR1 is SGHDT and CDR2 is YYEEEE. The CDR3 protein is CASKGQGENTGELFF. CDR3 nucleotide sequence: TGTGCCAGTAAGGGACAGGGGGAGAACACCGGGGAGCTGTTTTTT.

This clone was seen many times. The rearrangement joins TRBV25-1 to TRBJ1-2; D is undetermined. V was clipped by 6 bases and J by 7 bases, with 6 bases between them. From germline, CDR1 is MGHDK and CDR2 SYGVNS. This CDR3 spans 10 amino acids. The CDR3 bases are TGTGCCAGCAGGTCGGGTGGCTACACCTTC. Protein product: CASRSGGYTF.

This clone was seen more than once but under ten times. This chain links TRBV5-1 with TRBJ1-1, with D tentatively TRBD1 (6 bases). The CDR3 is 15 residues long. V was pared by 4 bases and J by 1 base, with 14 bases between. The V gene's germline CDR1 is SGHRS and CDR2 YFSETQ. The CDR3 nucleotides are TGCGCCAGCAGCCCCCTCTCGACAGGGAACACTGAAGCTTTCTTT. Translated, it gives CASSPLSTGNTEAFF. Together with reference TRBV5-1 and TRBJ1-1, the CDR3 gives the full variable domain: KAGVTQTPRYLIKTRGQQVTLSCSPISGHRSVSWYQQTPGQGLQFLFEYFSETQRNKGNFPGRFSGRQFSNSRSEMNVSTLELGDSALYLCASSPLSTGNTEAFFGQGTRLTVV.

The chain has TRBV7-9 and TRBJ2-2, with a tentative D call TRBD1 (6 bases). Trimming shortened V by 5 bases and J by 7 bases, and 17 bases separated the two germline ends. There are 15 residues in the CDR3. Germline CDR1 reads SEHNR; CDR2 reads FQNEAQ (reference sequence). CDR3 nucleotides: TGTGCCAGCAGCCTTAGCAGACAGGTGGTCGGGGAGCTGTTTTTT. It specifies CASSLSRQVVGELFF. Full variable domain (remainder filled in from reference TRBV7-9 and TRBJ2-2): DTGVSQNPRHKITKRGQNVTFRCDPISEHNRLYWYRQTLGQGPEFLTYFQNEAQLEKSRLLSDRFSAERPKGSFSTLEIQRTEQGDSAMYLCASSLSRQVVGELFFGEGSRLTVL.

The chain couples TRBV7-2 to TRBJ2-1; 7 nucleotides match TRBD1. CDR3 length equals 16 residues. Germline CDR1 SGHTA, CDR2 FQGNSA. Trimming at V came to 3 bases and at J to 7 bases, leaving 12 bases not matched to a gene. CDR3 sequence: CASSFMSWTGLNEQFF. The CDR3 DNA sequence: TGTGCCAGCAGCTTCATGTCTTGGACAGGATTAAATGAGCAGTTCTTC.

The chain joins TRBV7-2 to TRBJ1-6; no clear D gene. The germline V and J ends were trimmed by 2 bases and 6 bases, with 14 bases remaining between them. Germline CDR1 is SGHTA and CDR2 is FQGNSA. The CDR3 spans 16 residues. The CDR3 sequence: CASSLPWSQFNSPLHF. The CDR3 DNA follows: TGTGCCAGCAGCTTACCCTGGTCTCAGTTTAATTCACCCCTCCACTTT.

This clone has a handful of counts. The chain uses TRBV18 and TRBJ1-6; D remains ambiguous. Per the germline V gene, CDR1 is KGHSH and CDR2 is LQKENI. This CDR3 comprises 15 residues. With 3 bases removed from V and 3 bases from J, the gap between germline ends came to 9 bases. CDR3 residues: CASSPTLIYNSPLHF. The CDR3 DNA reads TGTGCCAGCTCACCGACATTAATCTATAATTCACCCCTCCACTTT.

The V call is TRBV4-2, the J call TRBJ2-2; 7 bases match TRBD1. The V gene end was trimmed by 0 bases and the J gene end by 4 bases; junction bases not matched to a gene: 5. Germline loops: CDR1 LGHNA, CDR2 YNFKEQ. The CDR3 extends over 16 amino acids. As DNA, the CDR3 is TGTGCCAGCAGCCAAGATCGAGGGGGCAGCACCGGGGAGCTGTTTTTT. This sequence encodes CASSQDRGGSTGELFF.

This clone was counted a few times. The chain employs TRBV7-3 and TRBJ2-1; 8 bases align to TRBD2. CDR1 and CDR2 (germline): SGHTA, FQGTGA. The CDR3 length is 15 residues. J was trimmed by 8 bases and V by 5 bases; bases with no gene match: 11. CDR3 sequence: CASSLGGDGLYEQFF. CDR3 DNA: TGTGCCAGCAGCCTCGGGGGGGATGGGTTGTATGAGCAGTTCTTC.

In its sample, this clone was seen a few times. This same CDR3 is encoded by further DNA sequences in the sample. The V and J genes are TRBV7-3 and TRBJ2-2; D is ambiguous. There are 12 residues in the CDR3. Between the trimmed V and J ends, which lost 5 bases and 5 bases, there was a span of 6 bases. In germline, CDR1 is SGHTA, CDR2 FQGTGA. CDR3: CASSPQTGELFF. For the CDR3, the DNA is TGTGCCAGCAGCCCCCAAACCGGGGAGCTGTTTTTT.

The chain links TRBV30 to TRBJ2-6; no definite D call. Trimming shortened V by 0 bases and J by 3 bases, and 6 bases separated the two germline ends. Germline CDR1 reads GTSNPN; CDR2 reads SVGIG (reference sequence). The CDR3 spans 14 residues. This CDR3 reads CAWSVTRGANVLTF. CDR3 DNA sequence: TGTGCCTGGAGTGTTACACGTGGGGCCAACGTCCTGACTTTC.

The chain links TRBV9 to TRBJ1-1, with D possibly matching TRBD1 (6 bases). The CDR3 consists of 14 residues. Germline CDR1 reads SGDLS; CDR2 reads YYNGEE. V lost 2 bases and J lost 1, with 9 bases in between. The chain's CDR3 is CASSVRTENTEAFF. In DNA, the CDR3 is TGTGCCAGCAGCGTTCGGACAGAGAACACTGAAGCTTTCTTT.

This clone was counted ten times or more. For the CDR3, the DNA is TGTGCCAGCTCGAGATTATTCGACGAGCAGTACTTC. This encodes CASSRLFDEQYF. The V and J genes are TRBV18 and TRBJ2-7; D unclear. The CDR3 runs 12 residues. Germline V CDR1 and CDR2: KGHSH, LQKENI. The V end was cut by 6 bases, the J end by 5 bases, with 11 bases between.

This clone was seen more than once but under ten times. The chain employs TRBV18 and TRBJ2-2; D is possibly TRBD2 (5 bases). Trimming cost V 3 bases and J 5 bases, with 10 bases left between them. CDR3 length: 14 residues. Germline CDR1 KGHSH, CDR2 LQKENI. This CDR3 is CASSPGARTGELFF. CDR3 nucleotide sequence: TGTGCCAGCTCACCGGGAGCTCGGACCGGGGAGCTGTTTTTT.

This clone has just a few counts. V is TRBV23-1 and J is TRBJ2-5; D not certain. Judging by the DNA end, TRBJ2-7 fits better; the J call may be wrong. TRBV23-1 is placed among ORFs of uncertain function. The CDR3 loop spans 15 amino acids. The CDR3 is CASSQSYTTTYEQYF. The CDR3 coding sequence is TGCGCCAGCAGTCAATCATACACAACTACCTACGAGCAGTACTTC.

This clone was recorded a few times. This sequence joins TRBV18 and TRBJ1-5; 7 bases match TRBD1. This CDR3 region has 16 residues. From germline, CDR1 is KGHSH and CDR2 LQKENI. V gave up 4 bases and J gave up 1 base; unmatched junction bases: 7. CDR3 bases: TGTGCCAGCTCACGAAAACCGGGACAGAGCAATCAGCCCCAGCATTTT. Protein: CASSRKPGQSNQPQHF.

A few counts support this clone. The rearrangement uses TRBV5-1 and TRBJ2-1; 10 bases are a match to TRBD1. The CDR3 runs 15 residues. CDR1 and CDR2 (germline): SGHRS, YFSETQ. After removal of 4 bases from V and 2 bases from J, the junction contained 3 bases not matched to a gene. The CDR3: CASSGTGDTYNEQFF. In DNA, the CDR3 is TGCGCCAGCAGCGGGACAGGGGACACCTACAATGAGCAGTTCTTC.

This clone was found a few times. The V call is TRBV6-6, the J call TRBJ2-1; D is perhaps TRBD1 (5 bases). The CDR3 totals 15 residues. V was clipped by 2 bases and J by 3 bases, with 11 bases between them. Germline-derived CDR1 and CDR2 are MNHNY and SVGAGI (reference sequence). The CDR3: CASSYGAANYNEQFF. DNA for the CDR3: TGTGCCAGCAGTTACGGGGCAGCTAACTACAATGAGCAGTTCTTC.

This clone was counted only a few times. This sequence joins TRBV2 and TRBJ2-2; D perhaps matches TRBD1 (6 bases). Germline V gene data show CDR1 as SNHLY and CDR2 as FYNNEI. V was trimmed by 5 bases and J by 4 bases, leaving 11 bases between them. The CDR3 loop spans 14 amino acids. For the CDR3, the DNA is TGTGCCAGCAGTAAAACAGGGATCACCGGGGAGCTGTTTTTT. This codes for CASSKTGITGELFF.

This clone showed up many times. The chain combines TRBV11-2 with TRBJ2-7; 8 nucleotides line up with TRBD1. The J segment lost 2 bases and the V segment lost 5 bases, leaving 11 bases of the junction unmatched. The CDR3 runs to 16 residues. The germline V gene has CDR1 SGHAT and CDR2 FQNNGV. CDR3 bases: TGTGCCAGCAGCCTCAATACAGGGGGAGGTCCCTACGAGCAGTACTTC. It translates to CASSLNTGGGPYEQYF.

A few counts support this clone. DNA of the CDR3: TGTGCCAGCAGTGGTCTCCTTCGGGTCTCTGGAAACACCATATATTTT. Translated, it gives CASSGLLRVSGNTIYF. This chain connects TRBV2 to TRBJ1-3; D gene ambiguous. CDR1 SNHLY and CDR2 FYNNEI come from the germline V gene. The CDR3 runs to 16 residues. V gave up 4 bases and J gave up 0 bases, with 13 bases separating them.

This clone has a count of ten or more. The same CDR3 is also encoded by other DNA sequences in this sample. The rearrangement joins TRBV7-2 to TRBJ1-1, with 7 bases identical to TRBD1. Germline values: CDR1 SGHTA, CDR2 FQGNSA. V trimming: 5 bases; J trimming: 1 base; junction bases outside the gene matches: 1. This CDR3 comprises 13 residues. CDR3 residues: CASSRQGNTEAFF. The CDR3 DNA is TGTGCCAGCAGCAGACAGGGGAACACTGAAGCTTTCTTT.

This clone was seen more than once but under ten times. The V gene is TRBV7-2, the J gene TRBJ2-3, with D possibly being TRBD2 (6 bases). The CDR3 has 17 amino acids. Trimming took 2 bases from V and 0 from J, leaving 15 bases between them. Germline loops: CDR1 SGHTA, CDR2 FQGNSA. The CDR3 nucleotides read TGTGCCAGCAGCTTACGGGTAGCGGACCTTAGCACAGATACGCAGTATTTT. The encoded protein is CASSLRVADLSTDTQYF.

This chain connects TRBV11-3 to TRBJ2-5; D gene ambiguous. CDR3 length: 13 amino acids. V lost 1 base and J 4 bases, leaving 7 bases between the germline ends. Germline V gene sequence: CDR1 SGHNT, CDR2 YENEEA. The CDR3 reads CASSLVAGETQYF. The CDR3 nucleotides read TGTGCCAGCAGCTTAGTAGCCGGAGAGACCCAGTACTTC.